One and the same sample provided the 32 T cell receptor beta chains below, sequenced in a study of cytomegalovirus exposure and HLA in healthy donors. Primers: 60 Vbeta forward and 13 Jbeta reverse. Measured with immunoSEQ multiplex PCR; TCRdb has only the in-frame clones, and not every one. The sample carries some 110,000 clones, more than 60% recorded once. Input material: PBMCs. These receptors came from a woman in her forties in good health and CMV-seropositive.

The gene calls are TRBV5-1 and TRBJ2-6; 7 bases fit TRBD1. The V gene's germline CDR1 is SGHRS and CDR2 YFSETQ. J lost 1 base, V lost 9 bases, and 7 bases had no gene match. CDR3 length: 15 residues. In nucleotides, the CDR3 is TGCGCCACCGATACAGGGGCATCTGGGGCCAACGTCCTGACTTTC. Translating it yields CATDTGASGANVLTF.

The rearrangement links TRBV25-1 to TRBJ2-7; maybe TRBD2 (6 bases). The V and J ends lost 3 bases and 3 bases respectively, with 15 bases between them. This CDR3 region has 15 residues. The V gene's germline CDR1 is MGHDK and CDR2 SYGVNS. CDR3: CASSDLREKRYEQYF. The CDR3 DNA reads TGTGCCAGCAGTGATCTACGGGAGAAGCGCTACGAGCAGTACTTC.

CDR3 bases: TGTGCCAGCAGACTTCAAACAGGGGTCTACGAGCAGTACTTC. Translating it yields CASRLQTGVYEQYF. The chain links TRBV6-5 to TRBJ2-7, with 7 bases fitting TRBD1. V shed 6 bases and J 3 bases; nucleotides not matched to a gene: 8. Germline loops: CDR1 MNHEY, CDR2 SVGAGI. The CDR3 runs 14 residues.

The table lists this clone with a count of one. The chain has TRBV5-1 and TRBJ2-3, with 7 bases lining up with TRBD2. V was pared by 4 bases and J by 6 bases, with 5 bases of the junction left unmatched. CDR1 and CDR2 from the germline V gene are SGHRS and YFSETQ. The CDR3 has 13 residues. CDR3 loop: CASSVPAGDTQYF. The CDR3 DNA follows: TGCGCCAGCAGCGTACCAGCGGGGGATACGCAGTATTTT.

J is TRBJ1-2 and V is TRBV5-6; the D is unclear. The germline V gene has CDR1 SGHDT and CDR2 YYEEEE. The V end was cut by 0 bases, the J end by 4 bases, with 7 bases between. CDR3 length: 13 residues. The CDR3 loop is CASSLVTSYGYTF. The CDR3 coding sequence is TGTGCCAGCAGCTTGGTCACAAGCTATGGCTACACCTTC.

This chain uses TRBV25-1 with TRBJ2-7; D unresolved. Germline CDR1 and CDR2: MGHDK and SYGVNS. This CDR3 spans 12 amino acids. V gave up 5 bases and J gave up 7 bases, with 12 bases separating them. As DNA, the CDR3 is TGTGCCAGCAGTTATGAATCCCGGGAGCAGTACTTC. Amino acid sequence: CASSYESREQYF.

The table lists this clone with a few counts. V is TRBV13 and J is TRBJ2-2, with a possible D match to TRBD2 (5 bases). Germline V gives CDR1 PRHDT, CDR2 FYEKMQ (reference sequence). Trimming removed 5 bases from V and 2 bases from J, with 24 bases in between. The CDR3 totals 19 residues. The CDR3 DNA reads as TGTGCCAGCAGCCCCGGTCGGAGTTGGCGGGCGACAAACACCGGGGAGCTGTTTTTT. Amino acid sequence: CASSPGRSWRATNTGELFF.

The chain carries TRBV7-9 and TRBJ2-7, with a weak D call TRBD2 (6 bases). V lost 2 bases, J lost 4 bases, and 18 bases lay in between. This CDR3 comprises 16 residues. Germline values: CDR1 SEHNR, CDR2 FQNEAQ (reference sequence). CDR3 in amino acids: CASSLMGRSGGYEQYF. The CDR3 DNA sequence: TGTGCCAGCAGCTTAATGGGGAGGAGTGGTGGGTACGAGCAGTACTTC.

The chain couples TRBV29-1 to TRBJ2-7, with D maybe TRBD2 (6 bases). Germline V gene data show CDR1 as SQVTM and CDR2 as ANQGSEA. This CDR3 contains 13 residues. V lost 5 bases to trimming and J lost 9 bases, with 20 bases between them. CDR3 nucleotide sequence: TGCAGCGTTTTTGGAGGAGGGGTAGGTTGGCAGTACTTC. It specifies CSVFGGGVGWQYF.

The chain couples TRBV27 to TRBJ2-3; D gene ambiguous. The CDR3 has 13 amino acids. V was cut by 6 bases and J by 6 bases, with 13 bases left in between. Germline V gene sequence: CDR1 MNHEY, CDR2 SMNVEV (reference sequence). CDR3 in amino acids: CASRGHPLDTQYF. Written as DNA, the CDR3 is TGTGCCAGCAGGGGCCATCCCTTGGATACGCAGTATTTT.

The chain joins TRBV9 to TRBJ2-5, with D possibly TRBD2 on 7 matching bases. V gave up 3 bases and J gave up 5 bases, with 14 bases separating them. Germline lookup yields CDR1 SGDLS and CDR2 YYNGEE. CDR3 length equals 14 residues. The CDR3 protein is CASSALGGAETQYF. Written as DNA, the CDR3 is TGTGCCAGCAGCGCTTTGGGGGGGGCGGAGACCCAGTACTTC.

V gene TRBV18 combines with J gene TRBJ1-4; possibly TRBD1 for D (5 bases). This CDR3 contains 13 residues. Germline CDR1 reads KGHSH; CDR2 reads LQKENI. V shed 2 bases and J shed 10 bases, with 11 bases lying between them. CDR3 amino acids: CASSPGAQGKLFF. The DNA of the CDR3 is TGTGCCAGCTCACCAGGGGCGCAGGGAAAACTGTTTTTT.

The CDR3 DNA is TGTGCCAGCAGTCTCAGGGATGCGCACTACGAGCAGTACTTC. Protein sequence: CASSLRDAHYEQYF. This rearrangement joins TRBV28 to TRBJ2-7; TRBD1 is a possible D gene (5 bases). V was trimmed by 5 bases and J by 3 bases, leaving 14 bases between them. The CDR3 length is 14 residues. Germline-derived CDR1 and CDR2 are MDHEN and SYDVKM.

J is TRBJ2-7 and V is TRBV5-6, with TRBD2 as a possible D gene (7 bases). CDR1 SGHDT and CDR2 YYEEEE come from the germline V gene. V dropped 7 bases and J dropped 0 bases, with 17 bases sitting between them. CDR3 size: 15 residues. CDR3 nucleotide sequence: TGTGCCAGCCAGGGGAGGGGGGGACCCTCCTACGAGCAGTACTTC. It codes for CASQGRGGPSYEQYF.

J is TRBJ1-4 and V is TRBV5-4, with TRBD1 matching 12 bases. J gave up 5 bases and V 4 bases, and 3 bases lay outside the gene matches. The CDR3 totals 15 residues. Germline CDR1 reads SGHNT; CDR2 reads YYREEE (reference sequence). The CDR3 nucleotides read TGTGCCAGCAGCGGGGGACAGGGGGCGAATGAAAAACTGTTTTTT. It is translated as CASSGGQGANEKLFF.

This chain connects TRBV2 to TRBJ2-5; D perhaps matches TRBD2 (6 bases). This CDR3 region has 14 residues. V shed 1 base and J shed 7 bases, with 13 bases lying between them. CDR1 and CDR2 (germline): SNHLY, FYNNEI. The CDR3 sequence is CASSEEAAGVTQYF. The CDR3 bases are TGTGCCAGCAGTGAAGAGGCAGCGGGTGTGACCCAGTACTTC.

The chain couples TRBV28 to TRBJ1-2; D is unclear. Germline CDR1 MDHEN, CDR2 SYDVKM. V lost 5 bases, J lost 8 bases, and 12 bases lay in between. CDR3 length: 12 residues. The CDR3 loop reads CASSVSEGGYTF. CDR3 DNA: TGTGCCAGCAGTGTCTCTGAGGGAGGCTACACCTTC.

The rearrangement links TRBV11-2 to TRBJ2-7, with 8 nucleotides matching TRBD1. With V trimmed by 5 bases and J by 5 bases, 11 bases remained unmatched. CDR1 SGHAT and CDR2 FQNNGV come from the germline V gene. The CDR3 sequence is 15 residues long. CDR3 protein: CASSPYSTGVDEQYF. CDR3 sequence (DNA): TGTGCCAGCAGCCCTTACTCGACAGGGGTCGACGAGCAGTACTTC.

This clone has a single count. V gene TRBV11-3 combines with J gene TRBJ2-7; 9 bases fit TRBD1. In germline, CDR1 is SGHNT, CDR2 YENEEA. V lost 7 bases, J lost 3 bases, and 10 bases stayed unmatched. The CDR3 runs to 15 residues. CDR3 nucleotides: TGTGCCAGCACCAGGAGCAGGACAGGGGTCTACGAGCAGTACTTC. This sequence encodes CASTRSRTGVYEQYF.

The chain joins TRBV4-2 to TRBJ2-5; 7 nucleotides line up with TRBD1. The J call is in doubt because the DNA end fits TRBJ2-7 better. This CDR3 is built from 14 residues. The germline V gene has CDR1 LGHNA and CDR2 YNFKEQ. CDR3 nucleotide sequence: TGTGCCAGCAGCGCAGCCCACAGGGGTAACGAGCAGTACTTC. Translation: CASSAAHRGNEQYF.

The CDR3 protein is CASSVRRAGANVLTF. In DNA form, the CDR3 reads TGTGCCAGCAGCGTACGGCGGGCTGGGGCCAACGTCCTGACTTTC. The rearrangement links TRBV9 to TRBJ2-6; TRBD2 might be the D (5 bases). The germline V gene encodes CDR1 SGDLS and CDR2 YYNGEE. The CDR3 totals 15 residues. The V end was cut by 1 base, the J end by 2 bases, with 7 bases between.

For the CDR3, the DNA is TGTGCCAGTAGTATTCGGGGGGCCGAGCAGTACTTC. Translated, it gives CASSIRGAEQYF. The genes are TRBV19 and TRBJ2-7, with D possibly matching TRBD2 (7 bases). Looked up from germline, CDR1 is LNHDA and CDR2 is SQIVND (reference sequence). V lost 3 bases to trimming and J lost 6 bases, with 9 bases between them. The CDR3 sequence is 12 residues long.

V and J are TRBV7-2 and TRBJ2-7, with D possibly being TRBD1 (6 bases). The germline gives CDR1 SGHTA, CDR2 FQGNSA. The CDR3 is 14 amino acids. Trimming left V 1 base short and J 2 bases short, with 9 bases between. The CDR3 DNA is TGTGCCAGCAGCTTAGACAGGGTTACCTACGAGCAGTACTTC. This translates into CASSLDRVTYEQYF.

The chain links TRBV19 to TRBJ1-2; D is perhaps TRBD1 (5 bases). The CDR3 totals 15 residues. Germline assignment: CDR1 LNHDA and CDR2 SQIVND (reference sequence). Trimming took 4 bases from V and 2 from J, leaving 14 bases between them. CDR3 DNA sequence: TGTGCCAGTAGTACGAAGGGTCAGGGAAACTATGGCTACACCTTC. Translated: CASSTKGQGNYGYTF.

The chain combines TRBV6-5 with TRBJ2-5, with D maybe TRBD2 (5 bases). Deletions cut 4 bases from V and 4 bases from J, with 19 bases between. CDR1 is MNHEY, CDR2 SVGAGI, per germline. The CDR3 consists of 16 residues. CDR3 sequence reads: CASSSPGEGWGETQYF. In DNA form, the CDR3 reads TGTGCCAGCAGTTCCCCCGGTGAGGGTTGGGGAGAGACCCAGTACTTC.

The chain employs TRBV9 and TRBJ2-1; a possible D gene is TRBD2 (5 bases). CDR3 length equals 13 residues. V was pared by 1 base and J by 12 bases, with 14 bases between. Germline loops: CDR1 SGDLS, CDR2 YYNGEE. The CDR3 DNA is TGTGCCAGCAGCGTAATCGGGTCTGGAGGGCAGTTCTTC. The encoded protein is CASSVIGSGGQFF. Full variable domain (rest looked up from reference TRBV9 and TRBJ2-1): DSGVTQTPKHLITATGQRVTLRCSPRSGDLSVYWYQQSLDQGLQFLIQYYNGEERAKGNILERFSAQQFPDLHSELNLSSLELGDSALYFCASSVIGSGGQFFGPGTRLTVL.

The CDR3, as DNA: TGTGCCAGCAGCGCCCCCGGGACAGGGGGCGCGGAGACCCAGTACTTC. This sequence encodes CASSAPGTGGAETQYF. The rearrangement joins TRBV5-5 to TRBJ2-5; 12 positions match TRBD1. Trimming cost V 4 bases and J 5 bases; bases outside gene matches: 9. The CDR3 length is 16 residues. Germline values: CDR1 SGHKS, CDR2 YYEKEE (reference sequence).

This chain uses TRBV19 with TRBJ2-5; 11 nucleotides line up with TRBD1. CDR1 and CDR2 from the germline V gene are LNHDA and SQIVND (reference sequence). The CDR3 covers 15 residues. Trimming cost V 5 bases and J 3 bases; bases outside gene matches: 5. The CDR3 DNA reads as TGTGCCAGTAGTGACGGGGACAGGGGGAAAGAGACCCAGTACTTC. Translation gives CASSDGDRGKETQYF.

The chain joins TRBV28 to TRBJ2-7; D perhaps matches TRBD1 (5 bases). Trimming pared 5 bases from V and 3 bases from J, leaving 23 bases between. Germline CDR1 MDHEN, CDR2 SYDVKM. CDR3 length equals 17 residues. The CDR3 here is CASSAPREGAHYYEQYF. The CDR3, as DNA: TGTGCCAGCAGTGCCCCACGAGAAGGGGCCCATTACTACGAGCAGTACTTC.

The chain employs TRBV4-1 and TRBJ1-2; D gene uncertain. Germline V gene sequence: CDR1 MGHRA, CDR2 YSYEKL. The CDR3 contains 16 residues. V was pared by 4 bases and J by 0 bases, with 15 bases between. The CDR3: CASSRGVSPSNYGYTF. CDR3 DNA: TGCGCCAGCAGCCGGGGAGTTTCCCCCTCTAACTATGGCTACACCTTC.

The chain carries TRBV9 and TRBJ2-1; a weak D match, TRBD2 (5 bases). V was shortened by 4 bases and J by 4 bases, with 15 bases between the two germline ends. Per germline, CDR1 SGDLS and CDR2 YYNGEE. The CDR3 consists of 15 residues. DNA for the CDR3: TGTGCCAGCAGCCCAAGAGGGAGCAGTTACAATGAGCAGTTCTTC. Translating gives CASSPRGSSYNEQFF.

The V and J genes are TRBV4-3 and TRBJ1-4; 12 bases align to TRBD1. This CDR3 spans 14 amino acids. CDR1 LGHNA and CDR2 YSLEER come from the germline V gene. The ends lost 5 bases at V and 9 bases at J; junction bases unmatched: 4. CDR3 residues: CASSAGTGGQKLFF. CDR3 coding DNA: TGCGCCAGCAGCGCCGGGACAGGGGGCCAAAAACTGTTTTTT.